This T cell receptor beta chain was identified in a study of Tregs in tolerant kidney transplant recipients. Study-level findings and limits: Validation in larger populations is needed because few patients were studied.

Data came from immunoSEQ multiplex PCR; TCRdb stores just in-frame clones and leaves some out. The data show around 70,000 clones, 92% seen once. This CDR3 is built from 15 residues. The trim removed 3 bases at V and 3 bases at J, leaving 5 bases unmatched. The V gene's germline CDR1 is ENHRY and CDR2 SYGVKD. Regarding this clone: Its antigen is still unknown.

Sequencing was performed on CD8+ T cells from blood, taken before the transplant. The TCR sequence derives from a human donor who received a combined kidney and bone marrow transplant. The J gene is TRBJ2-1, the V gene TRBV10-3; TRBD2 agrees at 7 bases. CDR3 in amino acids: CAISDSGEGYNEQFF. The CDR3 bases are TGTGCCATCAGTGACTCCGGGGAGGGCTACAATGAGCAGTTCTTC.